The T cell receptor beta chain described here comes from a study of tumor and adjacent non-tumor tissue in lung cancer. RNA was extracted from bulk tissue without any cell sorting. The normal lung tissue was taken more than 3 cm from the tumor edge. The germline CDR1 and CDR2 sequences are MNHEY and SVGAGI. This CDR3 region has 16 residues. A modified ARM-PCR protocol with three rounds of nested PCR amplified TCRbeta. TCRdb re-derived calls from the multiplex PCR reads in MiXCR, one entry per CDR3 protein. The repertoire has 90,000 to 100,000 distinct CDR3 sequences, about 80% of them found once; the top ten carry 30%. As concerns this clonotype: The germline gene is not matched at one end of the junction; a read error may be the cause.

Sequencing was done on a sample of distant non-tumor lung tissue. The rearrangement joins TRBV6-5 to TRBJ1-2; 10 nucleotides agree with TRBD1. This receptor was identified in a man between 60 and 75 years old with small cell lung cancer. CDR3 nucleotides: TGTACCAGCAATTACGTAACCGGGACAGGGGCCTATGGCTACACCTTC. It specifies CTSNYVTGTGAYGYTF.